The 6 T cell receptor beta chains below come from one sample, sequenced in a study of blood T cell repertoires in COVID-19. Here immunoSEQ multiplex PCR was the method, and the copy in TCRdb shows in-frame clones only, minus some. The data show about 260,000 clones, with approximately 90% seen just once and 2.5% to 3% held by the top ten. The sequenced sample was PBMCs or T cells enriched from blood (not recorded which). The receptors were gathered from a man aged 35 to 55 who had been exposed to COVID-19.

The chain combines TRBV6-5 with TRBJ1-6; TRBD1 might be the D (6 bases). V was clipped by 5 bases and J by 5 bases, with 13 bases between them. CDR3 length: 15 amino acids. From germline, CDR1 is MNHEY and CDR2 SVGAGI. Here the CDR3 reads CASSPTGLDNSPLHF. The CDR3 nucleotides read TGTGCCAGCAGTCCCACAGGGCTAGATAATTCACCCCTCCACTTT.

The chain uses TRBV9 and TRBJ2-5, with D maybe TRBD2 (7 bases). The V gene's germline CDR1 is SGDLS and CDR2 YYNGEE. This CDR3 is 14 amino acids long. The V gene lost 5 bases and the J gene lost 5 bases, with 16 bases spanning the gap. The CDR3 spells CASSTRGGSETQYF. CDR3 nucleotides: TGTGCCAGCAGTACCAGGGGCGGGAGCGAGACCCAGTACTTC.

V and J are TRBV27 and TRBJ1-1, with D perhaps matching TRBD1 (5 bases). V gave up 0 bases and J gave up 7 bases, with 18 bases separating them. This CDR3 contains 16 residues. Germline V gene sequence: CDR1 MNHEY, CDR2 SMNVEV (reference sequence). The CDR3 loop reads CASSLSYGGVGDEAFF. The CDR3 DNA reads TGTGCCAGCAGTTTATCATACGGGGGAGTCGGGGATGAAGCTTTCTTT.

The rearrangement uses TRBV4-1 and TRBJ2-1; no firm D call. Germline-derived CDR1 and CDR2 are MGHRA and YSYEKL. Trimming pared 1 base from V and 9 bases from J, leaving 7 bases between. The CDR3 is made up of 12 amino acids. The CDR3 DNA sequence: TGCGCCAGCAGCCAAGGCCGGGTTGAGCAGTTCTTC. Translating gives CASSQGRVEQFF.

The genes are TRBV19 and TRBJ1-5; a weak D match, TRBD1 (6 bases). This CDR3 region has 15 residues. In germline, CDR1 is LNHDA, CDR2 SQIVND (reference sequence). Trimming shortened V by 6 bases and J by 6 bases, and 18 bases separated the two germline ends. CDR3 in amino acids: CASSLGQSGSQPQHF. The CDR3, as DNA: TGTGCCAGTAGCCTCGGACAGAGTGGGAGTCAGCCCCAGCATTTT.

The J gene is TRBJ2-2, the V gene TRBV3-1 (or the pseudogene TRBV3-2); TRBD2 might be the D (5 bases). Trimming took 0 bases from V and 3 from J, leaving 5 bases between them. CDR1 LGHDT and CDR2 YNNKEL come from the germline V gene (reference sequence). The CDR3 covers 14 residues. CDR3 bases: TGTGCCAGCAGCCAAGATAGCGACACCGGGGAGCTGTTTTTT. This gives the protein CASSQDSDTGELFF.